The 22 T cell receptor beta chains presented below share a single source sample, sequenced in a study of early T cells in non-severe SARS-CoV-2 infection. TCRdb called the 5' RACE reads again in MiXCR, with one record for every CDR3 protein. Of 50,000 to 85,000 distinct CDR3 sequences listed, approximately 9.2% were seen once; the top ten hold roughly 3.2%. Sequenced material: whole blood. The receptors derive from an adult who was a healthcare worker with PCR-confirmed SARS-CoV-2 infection or an uninfected control (not recorded which).

This clonotype turned up a few times. J is TRBJ2-5 and V is TRBV7-7; no reliable D call. V shed 1 base and J shed 1 base, with 10 bases lying between them. CDR3 length: 15 amino acids. Germline V CDR1 and CDR2: SSHAT, FNYEAQ (reference sequence). The CDR3 DNA is TGTGCCAGCAGCTTAGACAACGGAGCCCAAGAGACCCAGTACTTC. Translated, it gives CASSLDNGAQETQYF. Full variable domain (remainder filled in from reference TRBV7-7 and TRBJ2-5): GAGVSQSPRYKVTKRGQDVTLRCDPISSHATLYWYQQALGQGPEFLTYFNYEAQPDKSGLPSDRFSAERPEGSISTLTIQRTEQRDSAMYRCASSLDNGAQETQYFGPGTRLLVL.

The V gene is TRBV28, the J gene TRBJ2-7, with 7 bases fitting TRBD1. The CDR3 spans 14 residues. V dropped 5 bases and J dropped 1; count of bases not matched to a gene: 5. Germline values: CDR1 MDHEN, CDR2 SYDVKM. The CDR3 nucleotides read TGTGCCAGCAGTCCCACGGGACAGTCCTACGAGCAGTACTTC. Translation: CASSPTGQSYEQYF.

This clonotype was found many times. The chain combines TRBV7-8 with TRBJ2-7; 8 nucleotides match TRBD1. V gave up 3 bases and J gave up 6 bases; unmatched junction bases: 4. Germline values: CDR1 SGHVS, CDR2 FQNEAQ. The CDR3 consists of 13 residues. CDR3 nucleotide sequence: TGTGCCAGCAGCTTCGGACAGGGCTCCGAGCAGTACTTC. It is translated as CASSFGQGSEQYF.

This clonotype was found many times. The V call is TRBV7-8, the J call TRBJ2-1; D perhaps matches TRBD1 (5 bases). Germline V gene lookup returns CDR1 SGHVS and CDR2 FQNEAQ. Trimming removed 0 bases at V and 8 bases at J, with 11 bases between. The CDR3 is made up of 14 amino acids. The CDR3 protein is CASSLAAWGDEQFF. CDR3 DNA: TGTGCCAGCAGCTTAGCAGCGTGGGGCGATGAGCAGTTCTTC.

The V and J genes are TRBV20-1 and TRBJ2-3; 7 nucleotides match TRBD2. CDR3 size: 14 residues. Losses at the gene ends were 6 bases for V and 4 bases for J; bases not matched to a gene: 10. In germline, CDR1 is DFQATT, CDR2 SNEGSKA (reference sequence). The chain's CDR3 is CSARSGTTSDTQYF. CDR3 in DNA: TGCAGTGCCAGGTCCGGGACTACGTCAGATACGCAGTATTTT.

The V and J genes are TRBV7-2 and TRBJ2-5; D call uncertain. The CDR3 totals 12 residues. The V end lost 11 bases, the J end lost 5 bases, and 15 bases lay between the germline ends. In germline, CDR1 is SGHTA, CDR2 FQGNSA. CDR3 nucleotides: TGTGCCTTAGCCCTAGGTGCGGAGACCCAGTACTTC. As protein: CALALGAETQYF.

This clonotype was seen many times. The chain combines TRBV18 with TRBJ2-6; TRBD1 matches 8 bases. Losses at the gene ends were 3 bases for V and 1 base for J; bases not matched to a gene: 8. Germline CDR1 KGHSH, CDR2 LQKENI. The CDR3 sequence is 18 residues long. The CDR3 region has the DNA TGTGCCAGCTCACCCCGGACAGGGAGAGTGTCTGGGGCCAACGTCCTGACTTTC. Its translation is CASSPRTGRVSGANVLTF.

This clonotype was observed a handful of times. The V call is TRBV6-5, the J call TRBJ2-7; D possibly uses TRBD1 or TRBD2 (5 bases each). V dropped 7 bases and J dropped 2 bases, with 12 bases sitting between them. Germline loops: CDR1 MNHEY, CDR2 SVGAGI. The CDR3 runs 13 residues. CDR3 DNA: TGTGCCAGCAACCGGGACCCCACCTACGAGCAGTACTTC. It specifies CASNRDPTYEQYF.

This clonotype was found a few times. The chain links TRBV20-1 to TRBJ2-1; 9 bases agree with TRBD2. This CDR3 is 12 amino acids long. Germline trimming cut 5 bases from V and 7 bases from J; bases unmatched to any gene: 3. Germline lookup yields CDR1 DFQATT and CDR2 SNEGSKA (reference sequence). CDR3 coding DNA: TGCAGTGCTTCTAGCGGGGTAAATGAGCAGTTCTTC. The encoded protein is CSASSGVNEQFF.

The chain links TRBV18 to TRBJ2-5, with D perhaps matching TRBD2 (5 bases). The CDR3 length is 14 residues. CDR1 is KGHSH, CDR2 LQKENI, per germline. Trimming removed 4 bases at V and 2 bases at J, with 11 bases between. The CDR3 sequence is CASSRHRGQETQYF. As DNA, the CDR3 is TGTGCCAGCTCACGACACCGGGGTCAAGAGACCCAGTACTTC.

This clonotype occurred a few times. One base away lies a much larger clone, so this may be a sequencing read error. This CDR3 reads CVSSLTRESIQYF. CDR3 coding DNA: TGTGTCAGCAGCTTAACCAGGGAGTCCATTCAGTACTTC. The chain joins TRBV7-3 to TRBJ2-4; D possibly matches TRBD1 or TRBD2 (5 bases each). Germline V gives CDR1 SGHTA, CDR2 FQGTGA. The CDR3 length is 13 residues. Complete variable domain (other parts from reference TRBV7-3 and TRBJ2-4): GAGVSQTPSNKVTEKGKYVELRCDPISGHTALYWYRQSLGQGPEFLIYFQGTGAADDSGLPNDRFFAVRPEGSVSTLKIQRTERGDSAVYLCVSSLTRESIQYFGAGTRLSVL.

This clonotype was detected ten times or more. The chain is built from TRBV25-1 and TRBJ2-5; D perhaps matches TRBD1 (5 bases). This CDR3 region has 14 residues. V lost 3 bases and J lost 5, with 13 bases in between. Germline CDR1 is MGHDK and CDR2 is SYGVNS. The CDR3 protein is CASSDRVLTETQYF. In DNA, the CDR3 is TGTGCCAGCAGTGACAGGGTTTTGACCGAGACCCAGTACTTC.

Ten or more counts support this clonotype. The V call is TRBV29-1, the J call TRBJ2-1; D perhaps matches TRBD1 (5 bases). Per the germline V gene, CDR1 is SQVTM and CDR2 is ANQGSEA. There are 13 residues in the CDR3. The germline V and J ends were trimmed by 1 base and 6 bases, with 10 bases remaining between them. CDR3 sequence reads: CSVEGQITNEQFF. The CDR3 coding sequence is TGCAGCGTTGAAGGACAGATTACCAATGAGCAGTTCTTC.

The gene calls are TRBV6-5 and TRBJ2-7; D remains unclear. V was cut by 8 bases and J by 0 bases, with 11 bases left in between. The CDR3 totals 13 residues. The germline CDR1 and CDR2 sequences are MNHEY and SVGAGI. The CDR3: CASGEAASYEQYF. The CDR3, as DNA: TGTGCCAGCGGAGAAGCTGCCTCCTACGAGCAGTACTTC.

This clonotype was found many times. V gene TRBV20-1 combines with J gene TRBJ2-2, with D maybe TRBD2 (6 bases). V lost 6 bases and J 9 bases, leaving 17 bases between the germline ends. The germline V gene encodes CDR1 DFQATT and CDR2 SNEGSKA (reference sequence). The length of the CDR3 is 13 residues. The CDR3 spells CSAQGPGRRELFF. CDR3 nucleotide sequence: TGCAGTGCCCAGGGACCGGGGAGGAGGGAGCTGTTTTTT.

This rearrangement joins TRBV20-1 to TRBJ2-3; D tentatively reads TRBD1 or TRBD2 (6 bases each). V gave up 0 bases and J gave up 2 bases, with 21 bases separating them. There are 18 residues in the CDR3. CDR1 and CDR2 from the germline V gene are DFQATT and SNEGSKA (reference sequence). CDR3 in amino acids: CSARDLVGGSYFTDTQYF. CDR3 nucleotide sequence: TGCAGTGCTAGAGATCTAGTAGGGGGGTCCTATTTCACAGATACGCAGTATTTT.

Many counts were recorded for this clonotype. The chain joins TRBV5-5 to TRBJ2-1, with D tentatively TRBD2 (6 bases). Germline loops: CDR1 SGHKS, CDR2 YYEKEE (reference sequence). This CDR3 is 16 amino acids long. The V gene lost 0 bases and the J gene lost 4 bases, with 14 bases spanning the gap. CDR3: CASSLVGAGGYNEQFF. The CDR3 bases are TGTGCCAGCAGCTTGGTGGGAGCGGGTGGATACAATGAGCAGTTCTTC.

This clonotype was found a few times. The chain carries TRBV7-6 and TRBJ2-7; 7 positions agree with TRBD1. V lost 0 bases, J lost 2 bases, and 10 bases stayed unmatched. CDR1 SGHVS and CDR2 FNYEAQ come from the germline V gene. The CDR3 totals 17 residues. The CDR3 sequence: CASSLAWRTGLPYEQYF. The DNA of the CDR3 is TGTGCCAGCAGCTTAGCCTGGCGGACAGGACTCCCCTACGAGCAGTACTTC.

This sequence joins TRBV7-2 and TRBJ2-2; 8 bases are a match to TRBD1. Germline V gene data show CDR1 as SGHTA and CDR2 as FQGNSA. V gave up 4 bases and J gave up 3 bases; unmatched junction bases: 7. This CDR3 is built from 16 residues. The CDR3 loop reads CASSSQGARDTGELFF. CDR3 DNA sequence: TGTGCCAGCAGCTCCCAGGGGGCGCGTGACACCGGGGAGCTGTTTTTT.

This rearrangement joins TRBV29-1 to TRBJ2-3; 7 nucleotides match TRBD1. The CDR3 is 14 residues long. V lost 6 bases and J lost 5; bases outside the gene matches: 11. Germline-derived CDR1 and CDR2 are SQVTM and ANQGSEA. The CDR3 reads CSVNRQGPQDTQYF. DNA for the CDR3: TGCAGCGTGAATAGACAGGGACCTCAAGATACGCAGTATTTT.

By share, this clonotype ranks as medium-sized. This rearrangement joins TRBV4-3 to TRBJ2-1; D is unresolved. The germline V gene has CDR1 LGHNA and CDR2 YSLEER. The CDR3 runs to 14 residues. V was trimmed by 0 bases and J by 8 bases, leaving 11 bases between them. Here the CDR3 reads CASSQDRLGDEQFF. CDR3 bases: TGCGCCAGCAGCCAAGATCGGCTAGGCGATGAGCAGTTCTTC.

The V gene is TRBV6-2 or TRBV6-3, the J gene TRBJ2-3; D unresolved. The CDR3 is 14 residues long. Per germline, CDR1 MNHEY and CDR2 SVGEGT. V lost 5 bases to trimming and J lost 1 base, with 10 bases between them. The CDR3 bases are TGTGCCAGCAGTCCGGCCAGCGGCACAGATACGCAGTATTTT. Its protein is CASSPASGTDTQYF.